Listed below are T cell receptor beta chains from one sample, sequenced in a study of T-cell reconstitution after alpha-beta-depleted transplantation in children. MiXCR, applied by TCRdb to the PCR reads, yields one record per CDR3 protein. The sample gives 120,000 to 150,000 distinct CDR3 sequences, 7.5% to 9% of which show up once; about a sixth is in the top ten. The starting material was PBMCs, mostly from graft donor cells, obtained 180 days after TCRalphabeta/CD19-depleted stem cell transplant. Receptors originate from a female patient under 10 years old who had a stem cell transplant for congenital amegakaryocytic thrombocytopenia, so the T cells may come from the graft donor. Each CDR3 is given with its conserved first and last residue.

CDR3 protein: CASSSLSRDIFTDTQYF
V gene: TRBV28
J gene: TRBJ2-3

CDR3 protein: CASSTPLDGTDTQYF
V gene: TRBV7-9
J gene: TRBJ2-3

CDR3 protein: CASSLLMIHEQFF
V gene: TRBV5-5
J gene: TRBJ2-1

CDR3 protein: CASSLEGNYGDTF
V gene: TRBV5-1
J gene: TRBJ1-2

CDR3 protein: CSARVPGRRTEAFF
V gene: TRBV20-1
J gene: TRBJ1-1

CDR3 protein: CASSFYREGGADTQYF
V gene: TRBV12-3/TRBV12-4
J gene: TRBJ2-3

CDR3 protein: CSARDSPGDTQYF
V gene: TRBV20-1
J gene: TRBJ2-3

CDR3 protein: CASSQGTDSFYGYTF
V gene: TRBV4-1
J gene: TRBJ1-2

CDR3 protein: CSASNHEQFF
V gene: TRBV20-1
J gene: TRBJ2-1

CDR3 protein: CASRWDYDNEQYF
V gene: TRBV5-1
J gene: TRBJ2-7

CDR3 protein: CSVEYENGSLNTEAFF
V gene: TRBV29-1
J gene: TRBJ1-1

CDR3 protein: CASSIGTSADTQYF
V gene: TRBV27
J gene: TRBJ2-3

CDR3 protein: CASSPRLGRTKAGSGANVLTF
V gene: TRBV11-2
J gene: TRBJ2-6

CDR3 protein: CSASQRDSYNEQFF
V gene: TRBV20-1
J gene: TRBJ2-1

CDR3 protein: CAWTTGNGEKLFF
V gene: TRBV30
J gene: TRBJ1-4

CDR3 protein: CSARTSVDTQYF
V gene: TRBV20-1
J gene: TRBJ2-3

CDR3 protein: CSAEDRGRGNEQFF
V gene: TRBV20-1
J gene: TRBJ2-1

CDR3 protein: CAISPKRNQDTQYF
V gene: TRBV10-3
J gene: TRBJ2-3

CDR3 protein: CASSLAPSGPTATYEQYF
V gene: TRBV7-2
J gene: TRBJ2-7

CDR3 protein: CSARGTSGPLDEQFF
V gene: TRBV20-1
J gene: TRBJ2-1

CDR3 protein: CASSLAEAGWNTIYF
V gene: TRBV7-8
J gene: TRBJ1-3

CDR3 protein: CASSLGGHRIPYEQYF
V gene: TRBV5-4
J gene: TRBJ2-7

CDR3 protein: CSARRLAGGGLNEQYF
V gene: TRBV20-1
J gene: TRBJ2-7

CDR3 protein: CASSLGGLPEANEQFF
V gene: TRBV5-1
J gene: TRBJ2-1

CDR3 protein: CASSPLAGAKIKNIQYF
V gene: TRBV28
J gene: TRBJ2-4

CDR3 protein: CASSLGVRWLNNIQYF
V gene: TRBV7-2
J gene: TRBJ2-4

CDR3 protein: CASSLEAEGVRAEAFF
V gene: TRBV5-1
J gene: TRBJ1-1

CDR3 protein: CASSQDSGSTDTQYF
V gene: TRBV3-1
J gene: TRBJ2-3

CDR3 protein: CASSLRGPDTQYF
V gene: TRBV5-1
J gene: TRBJ2-3

CDR3 protein: CSAREQGNQPQHF
V gene: TRBV20-1
J gene: TRBJ1-5

CDR3 protein: CASSQGQLTDTQYF
V gene: TRBV4-1
J gene: TRBJ2-3

CDR3 protein: CASSQQATDEQFF
V gene: TRBV19
J gene: TRBJ2-1

CDR3 protein: CASSNPGLAGTGELFF
V gene: TRBV5-1
J gene: TRBJ2-2

CDR3 protein: CASSLRQAPDEQYF
V gene: TRBV5-1
J gene: TRBJ2-7

CDR3 protein: CASSPVQGVGYNSPLHF
V gene: TRBV19
J gene: TRBJ1-6

CDR3 protein: CASSPTKSSYTSVRQETQYF
V gene: TRBV3-1
J gene: TRBJ2-5

CDR3 protein: CASSPAEEPTIDGYTF
V gene: TRBV18
J gene: TRBJ1-2

CDR3 protein: CASASDRGRNDKNIQYF
V gene: TRBV13
J gene: TRBJ2-4

CDR3 protein: CSVGTSGILTDTQYF
V gene: TRBV29-1
J gene: TRBJ2-3

CDR3 protein: CASSQGDTPWANEQFF
V gene: TRBV4-3
J gene: TRBJ2-1

CDR3 protein: CASSITSGRPGYEQYF
V gene: TRBV5-1
J gene: TRBJ2-7

CDR3 protein: CASSLSVWGQETQYF
V gene: TRBV5-1
J gene: TRBJ2-5

CDR3 protein: CASSLIPCRRYQETQYF
V gene: TRBV27
J gene: TRBJ2-5

CDR3 protein: CASTRGYKNIQYF
V gene: TRBV7-9
J gene: TRBJ2-4

CDR3 protein: CSVARTGELFF
V gene: TRBV29-1
J gene: TRBJ2-2

CDR3 protein: CASERAGMLGIQYF
V gene: TRBV6-1
J gene: TRBJ2-4

CDR3 protein: CAISTDRGDTEAFF
V gene: TRBV10-3
J gene: TRBJ1-1

CDR3 protein: CSARAGTGREQPRHF
V gene: TRBV20-1
J gene: TRBJ1-5

CDR3 protein: CASRTEYQETQYF
V gene: TRBV27
J gene: TRBJ2-5

CDR3 protein: CASSQDRAGGYTF
V gene: TRBV7-6
J gene: TRBJ1-2

CDR3 protein: CATSTSGVAYNEQFF
V gene: TRBV15
J gene: TRBJ2-1

CDR3 protein: CASSHDTGRNNEQFF
V gene: TRBV4-3
J gene: TRBJ2-1

CDR3 protein: CASSVSVYNEQFF
V gene: TRBV9
J gene: TRBJ2-1

CDR3 protein: CATSDLDLTSGTTDTQYF
V gene: TRBV24-1
J gene: TRBJ2-3

CDR3 protein: CASSHWTSGTGEETQYF
V gene: TRBV4-3
J gene: TRBJ2-5